The T cell receptor (beta chain) described here comes from a study of blood T cell repertoires in COVID-19. Generated by immunoSEQ multiplex PCR, the TCRdb table keeps only in-frame clones and is missing some. The sample has some 290,000 clones, around 86% seen once. The germline V gene has CDR1 MGHRA and CDR2 YSYEKL. The J segment lost 2 bases and the V segment lost 5 bases, leaving 11 bases of the junction unmatched. The CDR3 totals 17 residues. The chain links TRBV4-1 to TRBJ2-3, with 9 bases lining up with TRBD2. The sequenced sample consisted of peripheral blood. The source of this sequence is a man younger than 35 with active or convalescent COVID-19. CDR3 residues: CASSWRGGARDTDTQYF. DNA of the CDR3: TGCGCCAGCAGCTGGCGCGGGGGGGCGCGAGACACAGATACGCAGTATTTT.